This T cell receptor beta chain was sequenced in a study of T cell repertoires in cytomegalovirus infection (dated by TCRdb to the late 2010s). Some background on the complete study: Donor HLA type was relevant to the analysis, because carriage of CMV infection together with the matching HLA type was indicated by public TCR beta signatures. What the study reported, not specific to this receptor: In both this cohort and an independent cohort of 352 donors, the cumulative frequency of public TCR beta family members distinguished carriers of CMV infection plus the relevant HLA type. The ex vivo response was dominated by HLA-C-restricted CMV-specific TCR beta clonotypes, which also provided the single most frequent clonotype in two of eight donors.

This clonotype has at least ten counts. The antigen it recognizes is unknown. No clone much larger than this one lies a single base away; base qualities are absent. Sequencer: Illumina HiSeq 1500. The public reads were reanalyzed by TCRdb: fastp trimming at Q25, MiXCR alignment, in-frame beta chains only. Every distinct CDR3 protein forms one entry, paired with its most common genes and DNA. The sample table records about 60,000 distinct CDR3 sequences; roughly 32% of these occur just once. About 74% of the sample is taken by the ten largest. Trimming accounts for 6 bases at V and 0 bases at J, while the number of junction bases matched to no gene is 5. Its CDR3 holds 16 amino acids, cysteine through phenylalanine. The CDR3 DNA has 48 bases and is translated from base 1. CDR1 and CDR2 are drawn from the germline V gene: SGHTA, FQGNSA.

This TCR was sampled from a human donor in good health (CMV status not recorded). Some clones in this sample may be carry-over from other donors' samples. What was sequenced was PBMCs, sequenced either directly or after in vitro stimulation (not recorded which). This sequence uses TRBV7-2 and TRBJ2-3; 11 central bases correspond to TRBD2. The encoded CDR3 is CASRLAGGPSTDTQYF. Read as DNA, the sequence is TGTGCCAGCAGGCTAGCGGGGGGCCCTAGCACAGATACGCAGTATTTT.